One and the same sample provided the 32 T cell receptor beta chains below, sequenced in a study of blood T cell repertoires in COVID-19. Clones were sequenced by immunoSEQ multiplex PCR, and TCRdb holds only the in-frame ones, with some missing. The table shows under 200,000 clones, with under 95% occurring only once. Sample: peripheral blood. All receptors derive from a young man with acute or convalescent COVID-19.

The chain carries TRBV18 and TRBJ1-4; no clear D gene. Germline CDR1 reads KGHSH; CDR2 reads LQKENI. Between the trimmed V and J ends, which lost 2 bases and 4 bases, there was a span of 5 bases. The CDR3 is 13 residues long. This chain's CDR3 is CASSPGLNEKLFF. CDR3 nucleotide sequence: TGTGCCAGCTCACCAGGGCTTAATGAAAAACTGTTTTTT.

The chain links TRBV7-9 to TRBJ1-1, with 10 nucleotides matching TRBD1. The V gene end was trimmed by 2 bases and the J gene end by 9 bases; junction bases not matched to a gene: 6. The V gene's germline CDR1 is SEHNR and CDR2 FQNEAQ (reference sequence). The CDR3 totals 14 residues. CDR3 residues: CASSLLGQGNQAFF. CDR3 sequence (DNA): TGTGCCAGCAGCTTATTGGGACAGGGGAACCAAGCTTTCTTT.

This clone has just one count. The gene calls are TRBV7-2 and TRBJ2-3, with TRBD2 matching 9 bases. Per the germline V gene, CDR1 is SGHTA and CDR2 is FQGNSA. The CDR3 contains 17 residues. V lost 2 bases, J lost 2 bases, and 8 bases stayed unmatched. The CDR3 loop reads CTSSLSRAGGYTDTQYF. CDR3 DNA sequence: TGTACCAGCAGCTTATCCAGGGCGGGAGGGTACACAGATACGCAGTATTTT.

This clone was picked up one time. The rearrangement joins TRBV5-1 to TRBJ2-5; 7 bases match TRBD2. The CDR3 contains 15 residues. J lost 5 bases, V lost 4 bases, and 11 bases had no gene match. Germline assignment: CDR1 SGHRS and CDR2 YFSETQ. The CDR3 here is CASSLADPARETQYF. CDR3 DNA sequence: TGCGCCAGCAGCCTAGCGGACCCGGCGAGGGAGACCCAGTACTTC. Looking up the rest from reference TRBV5-1 and TRBJ2-5 gives the full variable domain: KAGVTQTPRYLIKTRGQQVTLSCSPISGHRSVSWYQQTPGQGLQFLFEYFSETQRNKGNFPGRFSGRQFSNSRSEMNVSTLELGDSALYLCASSLADPARETQYFGPGTRLLVL.

The CDR3 is CASSGPGGPSGNTIYF. CDR3 nucleotides: TGCGCCAGCAGCGGACCAGGGGGACCTTCTGGAAACACCATATATTTT. The J gene is TRBJ1-3, the V gene TRBV4-1; 7 nucleotides align to TRBD1. Germline-derived CDR1 and CDR2 are MGHRA and YSYEKL. J lost 1 base, V lost 5 bases, and 8 bases had no gene match. The CDR3 sequence is 16 residues long.

V gene TRBV7-8 combines with J gene TRBJ1-3; D gene uncertain. Germline loops: CDR1 SGHVS, CDR2 FQNEAQ. CDR3 length: 15 residues. V lost 5 bases and J lost 1, with 12 bases in between. The CDR3 DNA is TGTGCCAGCAGCCCCGAGGGTATTTCTGGAAACACCATATATTTT. Its translation is CASSPEGISGNTIYF. Filled out from reference TRBV7-8 and TRBJ1-3, the complete variable domain reads GAGVSQSPRYKVAKRGQDVALRCDPISGHVSLFWYQQALGQGPEFLTYFQNEAQLDKSGLPSDRFFAERPEGSVSTLKIQRTQQEDSAVYLCASSPEGISGNTIYFGEGSWLTVV.

The rearrangement links TRBV15 to TRBJ2-7; 8 nucleotides align to TRBD1. J gave up 5 bases and V 1 base, and 10 bases lay outside the gene matches. The CDR3 is 16 amino acids. Germline-derived CDR1 and CDR2 are LNHNV and YYDKDF (reference sequence). CDR3 amino acids: CATSRGTGHPFHEQYF. The CDR3 region has the DNA TGTGCCACCAGCAGAGGGACAGGGCATCCCTTCCACGAGCAGTACTTC. Full variable domain (rest looked up from reference TRBV15 and TRBJ2-7): DAMVIQNPRYQVTQFGKPVTLSCSQTLNHNVMYWYQQKSSQAPKLLFHYYDKDFNNEADTPDNFQSRRPNTSFCFLDIRSPGLGDTAMYLCATSRGTGHPFHEQYFGPGTRLTVT.

V usage is TRBV5-1 and J usage is TRBJ2-1; 8 positions agree with TRBD1. The germline V gene has CDR1 SGHRS and CDR2 YFSETQ. This CDR3 region has 18 residues. V gave up 4 bases and J gave up 7 bases; unmatched junction bases: 19. The CDR3 region is CASSLSAFTDRGRNEQFF. CDR3 in DNA: TGCGCCAGCAGCCTCTCTGCTTTCACCGACAGGGGAAGGAATGAGCAGTTCTTC.

This chain links TRBV5-1 with TRBJ1-4; 8 bases map to TRBD1. CDR1 SGHRS and CDR2 YFSETQ come from the germline V gene. Trimming cost V 7 bases and J 8 bases; bases outside gene matches: 10. The CDR3 contains 14 residues. CDR3 region: CASSLDRGSEKLFF. The CDR3 coding sequence is TGCGCCAGCTCCCTTGACAGGGGATCCGAAAAACTGTTTTTT.

This chain joins TRBV5-4 and TRBJ1-2; D not certain. This CDR3 has 16 residues. Germline CDR1 reads SGHNT; CDR2 reads YYREEE (reference sequence). Trimming pared 0 bases from V and 7 bases from J, leaving 19 bases between. The CDR3 sequence: CASSLASGKEVVGYTF. The CDR3 DNA follows: TGTGCCAGCAGCTTGGCCAGTGGGAAGGAGGTGGTTGGCTACACCTTC.

The gene calls are TRBV2 and TRBJ1-2, with 7 bases identical to TRBD1. With 3 bases clipped from V and 5 bases from J, the junction kept 6 bases outside the gene matches. CDR1 and CDR2 from the germline V gene are SNHLY and FYNNEI. The length of the CDR3 is 14 residues. The CDR3 bases are TGTGCCAGCAGTGAGAACAGGGGACGGTATGGCTACACCTTC. Translating gives CASSENRGRYGYTF.

This chain connects TRBV9 to TRBJ2-7; maybe TRBD2 (5 bases). The length of the CDR3 is 15 residues. V lost 0 bases, J lost 3 bases, and 13 bases lay in between. In germline, CDR1 is SGDLS, CDR2 YYNGEE. The CDR3, as DNA: TGTGCCAGCAGCGTAGGGGGAGATCACGACTACGAGCAGTACTTC. Residues: CASSVGGDHDYEQYF.

The chain links TRBV6-5 to TRBJ1-4, with TRBD1 as a possible D gene (5 bases). Per germline, CDR1 MNHEY and CDR2 SVGAGI. V lost 7 bases and J 5 bases, leaving 11 bases between the germline ends. This CDR3 region has 13 residues. Written as DNA, the CDR3 is TGTGCCAGCACTAGGGGCGCAAATGAAAAACTGTTTTTT. This gives the protein CASTRGANEKLFF.

This sequence joins TRBV19 and TRBJ2-1; 9 bases match TRBD2. The V segment lost 6 bases and the J segment 10 bases; nucleotides outside the gene matches: 4. This CDR3 comprises 12 residues. Germline V gene data show CDR1 as LNHDA and CDR2 as SQIVND (reference sequence). The DNA for the CDR3 is TGTGCCAGTAGCCCGCGGGGGGGGGAGCAGTTCTTC. Encoded protein: CASSPRGGEQFF.

This clone was picked up one time. The gene calls are TRBV4-1 and TRBJ1-2, with unresolved D. Germline CDR1 is MGHRA and CDR2 is YSYEKL. With 5 bases removed from V and 0 bases from J, the gap between germline ends came to 13 bases. This CDR3 is 15 amino acids long. This chain's CDR3 is CASSARVPTNYGYTF. The DNA of the CDR3 is TGCGCCAGCAGCGCCCGCGTTCCAACTAACTATGGCTACACCTTC.

A remark on this clone: At one boundary the junction diverges from the germline segment, which might be a read error. This chain joins TRBV19 and TRBJ1-2; unclear D gene. The length of the CDR3 is 13 residues. Germline loops: CDR1 LNHDA, CDR2 SQIVND (reference sequence). The CDR3 coding sequence is TGTGCCAGTAGTATAGATCGTCAGACACCCGATTACTTC. Encoded protein: CASSIDRQTPDYF.

This clone was seen a single time. The chain carries TRBV18 and TRBJ1-1, with D maybe TRBD1 (5 bases). V lost 3 bases to trimming and J lost 6 bases, with 11 bases between them. Per the germline V gene, CDR1 is KGHSH and CDR2 is LQKENI. The CDR3 has 13 amino acids. The CDR3 sequence is CASSPYSGAEAFF. Here the CDR3 DNA reads TGTGCCAGCTCACCGTACTCGGGGGCTGAAGCTTTCTTT.

The chain links TRBV20-1 to TRBJ1-1; unclear D gene. CDR1 and CDR2 (germline): DFQATT, SNEGSKA (reference sequence). The CDR3 has 11 amino acids. Between the trimmed V and J ends, which lost 5 bases and 0 bases, there was a span of 4 bases. CDR3 residues: CSAFMNTEAFF. The CDR3, as DNA: TGCAGTGCTTTTATGAACACTGAAGCTTTCTTT.

The chain uses TRBV5-1 and TRBJ1-6; 8 bases line up with TRBD1. The CDR3 extends over 16 amino acids. V lost 0 bases to trimming and J lost 8 bases; unmatched junction nucleotides: 7. Germline values: CDR1 SGHRS, CDR2 YFSETQ. The CDR3 reads CASSLGLPGQDSPLHF. The CDR3 DNA sequence: TGCGCCAGCAGCTTGGGACTACCGGGACAGGATTCACCCCTCCACTTT.

The rearrangement uses TRBV5-1 and TRBJ2-4; a possible D gene is TRBD2 (5 bases). CDR3 length: 18 amino acids. V was shortened by 4 bases and J by 1 base, with 21 bases between the two germline ends. Germline V gives CDR1 SGHRS, CDR2 YFSETQ. The CDR3 nucleotides read TGCGCCAGCAGCCTGGGCAGATTTAGCGCGACGGCCAAAAACATTCAGTACTTC. This sequence encodes CASSLGRFSATAKNIQYF.

V gene TRBV6-6 combines with J gene TRBJ2-7; D perhaps matches TRBD1 (7 bases). This CDR3 is 15 amino acids long. V dropped 5 bases and J dropped 2 bases, with 16 bases sitting between them. Germline CDR1 is MNHNY and CDR2 is SVGAGI (reference sequence). In DNA, the CDR3 is TGTGCCAGCAGTCTCAGGGGGGCGATCGCCTACGAGCAGTACTTC. Protein: CASSLRGAIAYEQYF.

The rearrangement uses TRBV19 and TRBJ2-7; 7 positions agree with TRBD2. Looked up from germline, CDR1 is LNHDA and CDR2 is SQIVND (reference sequence). The J segment lost 0 bases and the V segment lost 4 bases, leaving 9 bases of the junction unmatched. This CDR3 has 16 residues. CDR3 nucleotides: TGTGCCAGTAGTAATGGGAGGGCGTCTAGCTCCTACGAGCAGTACTTC. This translates into CASSNGRASSSYEQYF.

The chain joins TRBV24-1 to TRBJ1-3; 7 bases align to TRBD1. Germline values: CDR1 KGHDR, CDR2 SFDVKD. There are 15 residues in the CDR3. The trim removed 4 bases at V and 7 bases at J, leaving 9 bases unmatched. In DNA form, the CDR3 reads TGTGCCACCAGTGACCCGGGACAGTACCCGAACACCATATATTTT. Its protein is CATSDPGQYPNTIYF.

V usage is TRBV7-6 and J usage is TRBJ1-6, with a weak D call TRBD1 (6 bases). CDR1 and CDR2 from the germline V gene are SGHVS and FNYEAQ. This CDR3 has 13 residues. Trimming shortened V by 1 base and J by 11 bases, and 9 bases separated the two germline ends. The CDR3 DNA is TGTGCCAGCAGCTTAGGAGGGGGTACACCCCTCCACTTT. Translated, it gives CASSLGGGTPLHF.

This chain connects TRBV10-2 to TRBJ2-2, with a weak D call TRBD2 (6 bases). The V end lost 7 bases, the J end lost 4 bases, and 22 bases lay between the germline ends. CDR1 and CDR2 from the germline V gene are WSHSY and SAAADI. The CDR3 runs 17 residues. CDR3 protein: CASMSNTGLRGTGELFF. CDR3 nucleotide sequence: TGCGCCAGCATGAGTAATACGGGACTCCGGGGCACCGGGGAGCTGTTTTTT.

The V gene is TRBV7-2, the J gene TRBJ1-2, with D unclear. Per the germline V gene, CDR1 is SGHTA and CDR2 is FQGNSA. This CDR3 is 15 amino acids long. With 1 base removed from V and 4 bases from J, the gap between germline ends came to 13 bases. CDR3 region: CASSLGQARSYGYTF. DNA for the CDR3: TGTGCCAGCAGCTTAGGCCAGGCCCGTTCCTATGGCTACACCTTC.

The gene calls are TRBV19 and TRBJ1-5, with D perhaps matching TRBD1 (6 bases). Trimming shortened V by 5 bases and J by 9 bases, and 17 bases separated the two germline ends. Germline V gene lookup returns CDR1 LNHDA and CDR2 SQIVND (reference sequence). This CDR3 region has 14 residues. The CDR3 coding sequence is TGTGCCAGTAGTGTCGGGACACCCGACGGGCCCCAGCATTTT. It specifies CASSVGTPDGPQHF.

The V call is TRBV6-1, the J call TRBJ1-2; 9 bases are shared with TRBD1. Germline values: CDR1 MNHNS, CDR2 SASEGT. This CDR3 is built from 15 residues. The junction had 9 bases not matched to a gene; V was cut back by 2 bases and J by 8 bases. CDR3 in amino acids: CASSELGQGIGGYTF. The CDR3 nucleotides are TGTGCCAGCAGTGAACTCGGACAGGGGATAGGGGGCTACACCTTC.

The chain combines TRBV30 with TRBJ1-2, with D possibly TRBD1 on 5 matching bases. CDR3 length: 15 amino acids. Per germline, CDR1 GTSNPN and CDR2 SVGIG (reference sequence). The ends were cut back, 0 bases at V and 3 bases at J, with 14 bases in the middle. In DNA form, the CDR3 reads TGTGCCTGGAGTGTATCCAGGCCGGGGGACTATGGCTACACCTTC. Translation gives CAWSVSRPGDYGYTF.

This clone occurred once. This chain connects TRBV9 to TRBJ1-5; D is ambiguous. Germline CDR1 is SGDLS and CDR2 is YYNGEE. The length of the CDR3 is 13 residues. V was shortened by 5 bases and J by 2 bases, with 8 bases between the two germline ends. The CDR3: CASSAEGNQPQHF. The CDR3 coding sequence is TGTGCCAGCAGTGCAGAGGGCAATCAGCCCCAGCATTTT. Looking up the rest from reference TRBV9 and TRBJ1-5 gives the full variable domain: DSGVTQTPKHLITATGQRVTLRCSPRSGDLSVYWYQQSLDQGLQFLIQYYNGEERAKGNILERFSAQQFPDLHSELNLSSLELGDSALYFCASSAEGNQPQHFGDGTRLSIL.

CDR3 DNA sequence: TGTGCCAGTAGTATCTCCAGGGCAGAGAACACTGAAGCTTTCTTT. This gives the protein CASSISRAENTEAFF. This chain uses TRBV19 with TRBJ1-1, with TRBD1 as a possible D gene (5 bases). The CDR3 runs 15 residues. V dropped 3 bases and J dropped 1 base, with 12 bases sitting between them. Per the germline V gene, CDR1 is LNHDA and CDR2 is SQIVND (reference sequence).

The V and J genes are TRBV3-1 (or the pseudogene TRBV3-2) and TRBJ2-3, with TRBD2 as a possible D gene (6 bases). This CDR3 spans 14 amino acids. CDR1 is LGHDT and CDR2 is YNNKEL in the germline V gene (reference sequence). The germline V and J ends were trimmed by 7 bases and 3 bases, with 14 bases remaining between them. The CDR3: CASTDLALTDTQYF. For the CDR3, the DNA is TGTGCCAGCACCGACCTAGCGCTAACAGATACGCAGTATTTT.